The 31 T cell receptor beta chains given below trace back to one sample, sequenced in a study of identical twins. TCRdb passed the 5' RACE reads through MiXCR, listing each CDR3 protein once. The sample yields 500,000 to 550,000 distinct CDR3 sequences, under 25% seen once. The sample was also linked to a second study, of yellow fever vaccine responses in identical twins.

The sample was CD4+ T cells sorted from blood. These receptors originate from a woman aged 18 to 35 in good health.

At least ten counts were recorded for this clonotype. The rearrangement links TRBV20-1 to TRBJ2-3; D may correspond to TRBD1 or TRBD2 (6 bases each). CDR3 size: 17 residues. Trimming shortened V by 3 bases and J by 1 base, and 20 bases separated the two germline ends. Germline CDR1 reads DFQATT; CDR2 reads SNEGSKA (reference sequence). The CDR3 is CSARGGGGTYGTDTQYF. In nucleotides, the CDR3 is TGCAGTGCTAGGGGTGGAGGGGGGACCTACGGCACAGATACGCAGTATTTT.

This clonotype was detected only a few times. The chain is built from TRBV10-3 and TRBJ2-6; D may be TRBD1 (6 bases). Germline CDR1 reads ENHRY; CDR2 reads SYGVKD. V was shortened by 5 bases and J by 1 base, with 9 bases between the two germline ends. The CDR3 has 15 residues. CDR3 DNA: TGTGCCATCAGTAGACAGGCTTCTGGGGCCAACGTCCTGACTTTC. Translated: CAISRQASGANVLTF.

This clonotype turned up a few times. V and J are TRBV7-8 and TRBJ2-7; 13 bases align to TRBD2. Germline-derived CDR1 and CDR2 are SGHVS and FQNEAQ. There are 16 residues in the CDR3. The J segment lost 3 bases and the V segment lost 4 bases, leaving 6 bases of the junction unmatched. CDR3 in DNA: TGTGCCAGCAGCTATCGGACTAGCGGGAGTCTCTACGAGCAGTACTTC. Encoded protein: CASSYRTSGSLYEQYF.

This chain connects TRBV2 to TRBJ2-7; 9 bases fit TRBD2. Germline-derived CDR1 and CDR2 are SNHLY and FYNNEI. CDR3 length equals 14 residues. J gave up 4 bases and V 1 base, and 2 bases lay outside the gene matches. CDR3 region: CASSEGLAAYEQYF. The CDR3 region has the DNA TGTGCCAGCAGTGAAGGACTAGCGGCATACGAGCAGTACTTC.

The chain joins TRBV15 to TRBJ2-1; 7 bases fit TRBD2. Germline-derived CDR1 and CDR2 are LNHNV and YYDKDF (reference sequence). The CDR3 is 12 amino acids. The V segment lost 5 bases and the J segment 9 bases; nucleotides outside the gene matches: 4. CDR3 nucleotides: TGTGCCACCAGCGGGGAGGGGAGTGAGCAGTTCTTC. It specifies CATSGEGSEQFF. Full variable domain (outside the CDR3, taken from reference TRBV15 and TRBJ2-1): DAMVIQNPRYQVTQFGKPVTLSCSQTLNHNVMYWYQQKSSQAPKLLFHYYDKDFNNEADTPDNFQSRRPNTSFCFLDIRSPGLGDTAMYLCATSGEGSEQFFGPGTRLTVL.

This chain links TRBV27 with TRBJ2-1; 7 nucleotides align to TRBD2. Germline values: CDR1 MNHEY, CDR2 SMNVEV (reference sequence). The CDR3 consists of 22 residues. The trim removed 4 bases at V and 2 bases at J, leaving 26 bases unmatched. Here the CDR3 DNA reads TGTGCCAGCAGTTCCCCCACCTCGGTTGCGGGAGCCAAGCGGGGCGCCTACAATGAGCAGTTCTTC. Translating gives CASSSPTSVAGAKRGAYNEQFF.

There are a few counts of this clonotype. The chain recombines TRBV28 with TRBJ2-7; possibly TRBD2 for D (6 bases). Germline V gives CDR1 MDHEN, CDR2 SYDVKM. The CDR3 covers 11 residues. The V and J ends lost 7 bases and 5 bases respectively, with 9 bases between them. The CDR3 DNA sequence: TGTGCCAGCATGGGACTTAACGAGCAGTACGTC. This codes for CASMGLNEQYV.

The chain links TRBV2 to TRBJ2-1; perhaps TRBD2 as D (6 bases). In germline, CDR1 is SNHLY, CDR2 FYNNEI. Trimming shortened V by 8 bases and J by 6 bases, and 20 bases separated the two germline ends. CDR3 length equals 15 residues. CDR3 loop: CASRGSGGNVNEQFF. CDR3 in DNA: TGTGCCAGCCGTGGGTCCGGGGGAAACGTCAATGAGCAGTTCTTC.

A few counts support this clonotype. CDR3 in amino acids: CASSFRQHSNQPQHF. CDR3 in DNA: TGTGCCAGCAGTTTTAGACAGCATAGCAATCAGCCCCAGCATTTT. J is TRBJ1-5 and V is TRBV12-3 or TRBV12-4; TRBD1 is a possible D gene (5 bases). With 3 bases removed from V and 0 bases from J, the gap between germline ends came to 9 bases. CDR3 length: 15 residues.

The V call is TRBV5-5, the J call TRBJ2-3; the D gene is possibly TRBD1 (6 bases). With 2 bases removed from V and 4 bases from J, the gap between germline ends came to 17 bases. Germline V CDR1 and CDR2: SGHKS, YYEKEE (reference sequence). The CDR3 loop spans 16 amino acids. The CDR3 coding sequence is TGTGCCAGCAGCTTCCTACAAACAGGGCAGGCAGATACGCAGTATTTT. This codes for CASSFLQTGQADTQYF.

This chain connects TRBV28 to TRBJ1-2; tentatively, D is TRBD1 (5 bases). The ends were cut back, 6 bases at V and 0 bases at J, with 14 bases in the middle. The CDR3 runs 15 residues. CDR1 and CDR2 from the germline V gene are MDHEN and SYDVKM. CDR3 DNA sequence: TGTGCCAGCAGCCGCCCAGGGATAGCTAACTATGGCTACACCTTC. Its protein is CASSRPGIANYGYTF.

This clonotype was detected a few times. The CDR3 coding sequence is TGTGCCAGCAGTGACCCTTGGACTTTTAATTCACCCCTCCACTTT. Its translation is CASSDPWTFNSPLHF. The V and J genes are TRBV6-1 and TRBJ1-6, with no clear D. Germline loops: CDR1 MNHNS, CDR2 SASEGT. Trimming removed 3 bases at V and 6 bases at J, with 12 bases between. CDR3 size: 15 residues.

The rearrangement joins TRBV7-9 to TRBJ2-5; D may be TRBD1 (5 bases). The germline V gene has CDR1 SEHNR and CDR2 FQNEAQ (reference sequence). V dropped 1 base and J dropped 5 bases, with 17 bases sitting between them. The CDR3 spans 16 residues. As DNA, the CDR3 is TGTGCCAGCAGCTTAGATCCTACAGGCATTGTCGAGACCCAGTACTTC. Translating it yields CASSLDPTGIVETQYF.

The V call is TRBV24-1, the J call TRBJ2-7; 9 bases fit TRBD2. The CDR3 contains 13 residues. CDR1 is KGHDR and CDR2 is SFDVKD in the germline V gene. Unmatched junction bases numbered 5, after V lost 9 bases and J lost 3 bases. CDR3 coding DNA: TGTGCCACCTCGGCGGGGGGGAACTACGAGCAGTACTTC. It specifies CATSAGGNYEQYF.

This clonotype has a handful of counts. The chain is built from TRBV12-3 or TRBV12-4 and TRBJ2-1; a possible D gene is TRBD1 (6 bases). This CDR3 is 12 amino acids long. V was trimmed by 6 bases and J by 7 bases, leaving 10 bases between them. This CDR3 is CASRRTVNEQFF. The CDR3 DNA follows: TGTGCCAGCAGAAGGACAGTTAATGAGCAGTTCTTC.

The CDR3 bases are TGCAGTGGTAGGGGTAGCGGGAGTGGGTCCTACAATGAGCAGTTCTTC. Encoded protein: CSGRGSGSGSYNEQFF. The chain carries TRBV20-1 and TRBJ2-1; 9 bases are shared with TRBD2. After removal of 7 bases from V and 1 base from J, the junction contained 11 bases not matched to a gene. This CDR3 spans 16 amino acids. Germline CDR1 DFQATT, CDR2 SNEGSKA (reference sequence).

The chain is built from TRBV5-1 and TRBJ2-2; D remains ambiguous. The V and J ends lost 2 bases and 3 bases respectively, with 8 bases between them. CDR1 SGHRS and CDR2 YFSETQ come from the germline V gene. The CDR3 has 14 residues. The CDR3 sequence is CASSLSPDTGELFF. As DNA, the CDR3 is TGCGCCAGCAGCTTAAGTCCGGACACCGGGGAGCTGTTTTTT.

This CDR3 is CASSQGTAGGDTQYF. The CDR3 bases are TGTGCCAGCAGCCAAGGTACAGCGGGAGGAGATACGCAGTATTTT. The chain uses TRBV4-2 and TRBJ2-3; 9 nucleotides line up with TRBD2. The CDR3 contains 15 residues. Germline-derived CDR1 and CDR2 are LGHNA and YNFKEQ. With V trimmed by 1 base and J by 5 bases, 4 bases remained unmatched.

This rearrangement joins TRBV7-9 to TRBJ2-1; 7 nucleotides line up with TRBD1. V was clipped by 3 bases and J by 6 bases; unmatched bases: 2. Germline V gives CDR1 SEHNR, CDR2 FQNEAQ (reference sequence). The CDR3 runs 13 residues. CDR3 amino acids: CASSFRTGNEQFF. The CDR3 DNA follows: TGTGCCAGCAGCTTTCGGACAGGCAATGAGCAGTTCTTC.

The sample holds a few counts of this clonotype. The rearrangement links TRBV20-1 to TRBJ2-2, with 8 bases identical to TRBD2. The CDR3 consists of 14 residues. CDR1 is DFQATT, CDR2 SNEGSKA, per germline (reference sequence). J was trimmed by 3 bases and V by 3 bases; bases with no gene match: 3. DNA for the CDR3: TGCAGTGCTAGTAGGCGGGAGGACACCGGGGAGCTGTTTTTT. This sequence encodes CSASRREDTGELFF.

This clonotype was seen a few times. The V call is TRBV28, the J call TRBJ2-1; TRBD2 is a possible D gene (6 bases). V lost 1 base and J lost 4, with 17 bases in between. The germline gives CDR1 MDHEN, CDR2 SYDVKM. The CDR3 totals 17 residues. The CDR3 sequence is CASSLFEGAGLYNEQFF. Here the CDR3 DNA reads TGTGCCAGCAGTTTATTTGAAGGGGCGGGGCTGTACAATGAGCAGTTCTTC.

The chain couples TRBV12-3 or TRBV12-4 to TRBJ1-2, with D unresolved. The CDR3 has 12 amino acids. V lost 10 bases, J lost 2 bases, and 11 bases lay in between. The CDR3 here is CATLERNYGYTF. The CDR3 nucleotides are TGTGCCACCCTGGAAAGAAACTATGGCTACACCTTC.

V gene TRBV28 combines with J gene TRBJ2-7; D may match TRBD1 or TRBD2 (7 bases each). Trimming took off 5 bases at V and 6 bases at J, with 17 bases between the two ends. CDR3 length equals 14 residues. Germline CDR1 MDHEN, CDR2 SYDVKM. The CDR3 loop reads CASSRLDREGEQYF. DNA for the CDR3: TGTGCCAGCAGTAGACTTGACAGGGAGGGCGAGCAGTACTTC.

This clonotype was seen only a few times. This rearrangement joins TRBV20-1 to TRBJ1-3, with a possible D match to TRBD1 (5 bases). Trimming left V 3 bases short and J 4 bases short, with 7 bases between. This CDR3 comprises 12 residues. CDR1 is DFQATT and CDR2 is SNEGSKA in the germline V gene (reference sequence). CDR3 sequence (DNA): TGCAGTGCTAGCCCAGGGGGAAACACCATATATTTT. As protein: CSASPGGNTIYF.

This clonotype occurred once. The gene calls are TRBV29-1 and TRBJ1-2; TRBD1 is a possible D gene (5 bases). The V end was cut by 4 bases, the J end by 8 bases, with 11 bases between. The CDR3 consists of 11 residues. The germline CDR1 and CDR2 sequences are SQVTM and ANQGSEA. CDR3 DNA sequence: TGCAGCGTTGGTGGGGCGGAAGGCTACACCTTC. Protein: CSVGGAEGYTF.

The chain employs TRBV11-1 and TRBJ2-1; 9 nucleotides line up with TRBD1. The length of the CDR3 is 16 residues. CDR1 is SGHAT, CDR2 FQDESV, per germline (reference sequence). The V and J ends lost 2 bases and 6 bases, in that order; junction bases with no gene match: 8. In DNA form, the CDR3 reads TGTGCCAGCAGCTTACTACCGGGACAGGGTTTCAATGAGCAGTTCTTC. The encoded protein is CASSLLPGQGFNEQFF. Full variable domain (outside the CDR3, taken from reference TRBV11-1 and TRBJ2-1): EAEVAQSPRYKITEKSQAVAFWCDPISGHATLYWYRQILGQGPELLVQFQDESVVDDSQLPKDRFSAERLKGVDSTLKIQPAELGDSAMYLCASSLLPGQGFNEQFFGPGTRLTVL.

The chain couples TRBV20-1 to TRBJ2-1; possible D gene TRBD2, 6 bases. With 2 bases removed from V and 0 bases from J, the gap between germline ends came to 11 bases. Germline CDR1 is DFQATT and CDR2 is SNEGSKA (reference sequence). This CDR3 has 15 residues. CDR3 amino acids: CSARRPGVSYNEQFF. The CDR3 nucleotides are TGCAGTGCTAGAAGACCGGGAGTCTCCTACAATGAGCAGTTCTTC.

The V gene is TRBV25-1, the J gene TRBJ2-7; weak D call: TRBD1 (6 bases). Germline CDR1 reads MGHDK; CDR2 reads SYGVNS. CDR3 length: 15 amino acids. The V gene lost 2 bases and the J gene lost 2 bases, with 13 bases spanning the gap. The CDR3 spells CASSEAGRGTYEQYF. CDR3 in DNA: TGTGCCAGCAGTGAAGCGGGCAGGGGAACCTACGAGCAGTACTTC.

This clonotype has ten or more counts. The chain employs TRBV7-3 and TRBJ2-1; 9 positions match TRBD2. The germline V gene encodes CDR1 SGHTA and CDR2 FQGTGA. The CDR3 covers 16 residues. V lost 0 bases and J lost 4; bases outside the gene matches: 4. This chain's CDR3 is CASSLTGLALYNEQFF. The DNA of the CDR3 is TGTGCCAGCAGCTTAACTGGACTAGCGCTATACAATGAGCAGTTCTTC.

The chain joins TRBV20-1 to TRBJ2-1; 7 bases are a match to TRBD2. CDR3 length: 15 residues. V trimming: 0 bases; J trimming: 7 bases; junction bases outside the gene matches: 9. CDR1 is DFQATT and CDR2 is SNEGSKA in the germline V gene (reference sequence). The CDR3 here is CSARDPAGADNEQFF. The CDR3 DNA reads TGCAGTGCTAGAGATCCCGCGGGAGCTGATAATGAGCAGTTCTTC.

This clonotype turned up a few times. The gene calls are TRBV6-4 and TRBJ2-3; D perhaps matches TRBD1 (6 bases). CDR3 length: 17 amino acids. The ends were cut back, 2 bases at V and 5 bases at J, with 20 bases in the middle. Germline V CDR1 and CDR2: MRHNA, SNTAGT. Here the CDR3 DNA reads TGTGCCAGCAGTGACGGGGGCATTGGAATATCTCTAGATACGCAGTATTTT. This codes for CASSDGGIGISLDTQYF.